What follows is one T cell receptor (beta chain) and its context. The antigen this receptor binds is unknown. Base qualities were left out, and no much larger clone turns up one base away. V was cut back by 1 base and J by 0 bases, leaving a gap of 11 bases between them. From a lookup of the germline V gene, CDR1 and CDR2 are SGHDT and YYEEEE. From the cysteine through the phenylalanine, the CDR3 covers 16 amino acids. Just the 48-base CDR3 DNA is kept, in frame starting at base 1. This entry belongs to a study of cytomegalovirus exposure and HLA in healthy donors (TCRdb year 2017). Study-wide context: An earlier analysis of 587 of the donors reported approximately 260 Gb of sequence data and 117 million unique TCR beta sequences obtained from about 179 million T cells. In a later genetic analysis, genome-wide SNP genotypes for about three fifths of the 666 donors were used, and that subset was treated as a discovery cohort. HLA typing included class I and class II loci at four-digit resolution. Rather than using new phenotypic data, the later analysis identified candidate immune exposures from TCR beta sequences and from how often those sequences occurred across donors. Of the 300 to 400 genotyped donors, 65% to 90% fell in the genetic ancestry cluster associated with self-reported Caucasian donors. On average, about 240,000 unique TCR beta nucleotide sequences were sequenced per donor among more than 350 genotyped donors of the cohort, with about 17% of those sequences being non-productive. Every discovery cohort repertoire had been produced on one sequencing platform. The study combined high-throughput TCR immunosequencing, statistical association of individual TCRs with disease status, and machine learning to predict cytomegalovirus infection status. Alongside the repertoire data, information on donor age, sex, ethnicity and CMV serostatus was compiled. In an earlier analysis of over 550 of the donors, high-throughput TCR beta sequencing was used to judge whether each TCR beta V gene segment behaved as functional or pseudogenic. Typing coverage varied by locus: about 620-640 donors for A, B, C, DRB1 and DQB1; more than 500 for DQA1; nearly 610 for DPA1; under 490 for DPB1. The T cell repertoires of roughly 660 subjects were profiled by immunosequencing and related to cytomegalovirus serostatus. A later analysis re-examined previously published TCR beta repertoires from around 670 donors and added high-resolution HLA genotyping to investigate patterns of TCR occurrence. Roughly 300 gigabases of sequencing data and roughly 80 million unique TCR sequences made up an early release that covered around 640 HLA-typed donors. A separate validation cohort of about 110 different subjects was used in addition to the roughly 640-subject first cohort. A handful of DR-DQ haplotypes were treated as single units for association and clustering because of strong linkage in the cohort. The study aimed to test whether signatures of past pathogen exposure could be identified by cataloging public T cell receptors.

Receptor libraries were prepared by the immunoSEQ multiplex PCR assay. For the multiplex PCR, a mixture combining 60 forward primers for TCR Vbeta segments and 13 reverse primers for TCR Jbeta segments was used. The CDR3 region of rearranged TCR beta genes was amplified from genomic DNA with a multiplex PCR assay. Amplified TCR beta libraries were sequenced as 87-base-pair reads on the Illumina HiSeq System. In the paper's pipeline: A later analysis counted about 76 million unique TCR beta chains across the 650 to 700 repertoires, and 10 million to 11 million of these chains were shared by at least two donors. A nearest-neighbor algorithm error-corrected the raw reads and collapsed the reads into unique sequences, merging closely related sequences to remove PCR and sequencing errors. Alignment of CDR3 sequences to IMGT reference sequences was used to assign V, D and J gene segments. For a sequence to be retained, at least a six-nucleotide match to both a V gene segment and a J gene segment was required. Rearrangements were classified as productive when the CDR3 lacked stop codons and remained in frame with V and J, and all other rearrangements were classified as non-productive. CDR3 was defined by IMGT convention, running from the second conserved V-encoded cysteine to the conserved J-encoded phenylalanine. In an earlier analysis of around 540 of the donors, sequences lacking an unambiguous match to a single V gene segment were excluded. An earlier analysis of 587 of the donors called V segments functional above 56.7% productive rearrangements and segregating when the between-donor standard deviation exceeded 5%. To diagnose cytomegalovirus status from the catalog of TCR beta chain sequences, a statistical classification framework was built. V and J gene assignment, in a later analysis, came from comparing TCR nucleotide sequences with IMGT/GENE-DB human TR gene sequences. Using the TCRdist pipeline, a later analysis assigned CDR3 sequences along with most-parsimonious VDJ recombination scenarios. In a later analysis, each TCR beta chain was defined by its CDR3 amino acid sequence together with its V-gene family, and reads without a unique V-gene family were excluded. A later analysis removed 592 highly shared, low-generation-probability nucleotide sequences to deal with suspected cross-contamination and a sequencing artifact. A later analysis calculated a clonal expansion index for each public chain from normalized within-repertoire ranks of inferred template counts. In a later analysis, generation probabilities were computed with a VDJ recombination model fitted to out-of-frame rearrangements, and the resulting probabilities were checked against IGoR. Hypergeometric tests were used in a later analysis to score TCR-TCR, TCR-HLA and TCR-CMV co-occurrence, with a repertoire-size bias correction applied to the TCR pairs. A later analysis estimated false discovery rates by permuting HLA or CMV assignments 20 times. In a later analysis, co-occurring TCRs were grouped using DBSCAN, with TCRdist sequence similarity added in when clustering inside HLA-allele-positive subsets. Repertoires with fewer than 30,000 or more than 120,000 public chains, plus five repertoires with anomalous nucleotide sharing, were excluded from co-occurrence clustering. TCRdb's version of the immuneACCESS table is confined to in-frame rearrangements and falls short of the full clone set. An unresolved V gene accounts for under half of the shortfall where checked; the remainder is of unknown origin. Clonal size and the V and J genes are those of that table, whereas D and trimming came from the DNA. This sample gives 150,000 or so clones in total; over 70% of them show up just once. Of the sample, about 6.5% is held by the ten largest clones.

The cohort was made up of 666 healthy bone marrow donors. At the time of sampling, all cohort members were nominally healthy, though unrecorded immune exposures were likely present. The donor tested CMV seronegative, placing the donor among the 350 or so seronegative members of the cohort. A peripheral blood sample was provided by each donor, and peripheral blood mononuclear cells were used for TCR beta sequencing. Genomic DNA was extracted from the blood cell samples with the Qiagen DNeasy Blood Extraction Kit. The full study reports these points: A later analysis associated 16,951 TCR beta sequences with specific HLA alleles at a false discovery rate of 0.05. The classifier was reported to diagnose cytomegalovirus status with high specificity and sensitivity in both the original and validation cohorts. The presence/absence analyses assumed that sequencing depth was roughly uniform across donors, and that assumption may not be true. A cluster of highly shared sequence variants was judged likely to be a technical artifact of the sequencing pipeline. Because counts were too low, more than 15 rarely observed V segments, including chromosome 9 orphons, were left out of the earlier analysis of roughly 600 of the donors. In an earlier analysis of fewer than 750 of the donors, most TCR beta V segments were observed in productive rearrangements about 90% or about 30% of the time, broadly matching IMGT annotations. Because HLA typing was missing for some donors at each locus, association tests included only the typed subset. Correlated functional status among segregating V segments might reflect linkage disequilibrium, but an unknown experimental factor could not be ruled out. In a later genetic analysis, fewer N-insertions in productive TCRs were reported among donors in an Asian-associated ancestry cluster than the roughly 640-donor mean. A later analysis found that most CMV-associated TCR beta chains appeared HLA-restricted, with HLA associations seemingly driven largely by CMV exposure. The only immune exposure information available for the cohort was CMV serostatus. According to a later analysis, parvovirus B19, influenza, CMV and Epstein-Barr virus appeared linked to several top co-occurrence clusters. Across donors, most TCR sequences were observed very rarely, whereas some public TCRs were present in many individuals. In a later analysis, TCR association rates were found to vary across HLA loci, with the most associated TCRs seen for DRB1 alleles and the fewest for HLA-C alleles. Three of the identified cytomegalovirus-associated TCR beta chains were confirmed in vitro to be specific for cytomegalovirus antigens. The cohort was sequenced for TCR beta chains only, and without alpha or paired-chain data the features that could be detected were limited. A further reported finding was that TCR beta sequences accurately predicted the HLA-A and HLA-B alleles for most subjects in the first cohort. The 87-base-pair reads could not distinguish some IMGT-functional V segments, including TRBV6-2 and TRBV6-3, so those segments were excluded. A total of around 150 TCR beta chains were listed by the study as associated with cytomegalovirus. V-gene and J-gene trimming of TCR beta chains was associated with a missense DCLRE1C variant in a later genetic analysis, and the association was replicated in an independent cohort. When HLA alleles, especially DR and DQ, strongly co-occurred, attributing TCR associations to individual alleles was difficult. A later analysis found that HLA-associated TCR beta chains were more clonally expanded and had lower generation probabilities than equally common non-associated chains. The authors suggested that the approach could potentially be generalized to other disease states and immunological phenotypes.

The chain is encoded by TRBV5-6 joined to TRBJ1-5; confidence is insufficient to name the D gene. This clonotype was obtained from a man aged 25-40 years in good health and CMV-seronegative. The sequenced sample was PBMCs. The nucleotide sequence reads as follows: TGTGCCAGCAGCTTGCATGGGCCAAATAGCAATCAGCCCCAGCATTTT. Its amino acids are CASSLHGPNSNQPQHF.